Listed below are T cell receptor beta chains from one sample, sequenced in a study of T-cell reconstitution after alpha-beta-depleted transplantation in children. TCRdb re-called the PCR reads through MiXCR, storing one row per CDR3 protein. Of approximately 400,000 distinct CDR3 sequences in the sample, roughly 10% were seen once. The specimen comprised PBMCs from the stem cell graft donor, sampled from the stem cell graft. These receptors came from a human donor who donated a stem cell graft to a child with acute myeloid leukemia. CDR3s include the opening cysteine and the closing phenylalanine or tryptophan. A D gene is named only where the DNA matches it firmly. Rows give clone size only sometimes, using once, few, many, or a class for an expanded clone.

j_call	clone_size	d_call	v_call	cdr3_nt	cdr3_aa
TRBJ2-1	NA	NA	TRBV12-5	TGTGCTAGTGGTTTGCAGGAGGGCCCCAACAATGAGCAGTTCTTC	CASGLQEGPNNEQFF
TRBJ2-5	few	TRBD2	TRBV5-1	TGCGCCAGCAGATGGACTAGCAGCCAAGAGACCCAGTACTTC	CASRWTSSQETQYF
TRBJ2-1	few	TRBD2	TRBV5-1	TGCGCCAGCAGCGGTTTAGCGGGGGGAAATGATGAGCAGTTCTTC	CASSGLAGGNDEQFF
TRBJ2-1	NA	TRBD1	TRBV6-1	TGTGCCAGCAGTGAAGTGGGACAGGGAGCCTACAATGAGCAGTTCTTC	CASSEVGQGAYNEQFF
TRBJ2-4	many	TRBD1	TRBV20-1	TGCAGTGCTAGATCCGGGACAGGGCACATTCAGTACTTC	CSARSGTGHIQYF
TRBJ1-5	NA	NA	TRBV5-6	TGTGCCAGCAGCAGTTTTTTGAGGATAGGTAGCAATCAGCCCCAGCATTTT	CASSSFLRIGSNQPQHF
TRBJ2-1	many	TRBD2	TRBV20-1	TGCAGGGGACTAGCGGGAGACGGTGAGCAGTTCTTC	CRGLAGDGEQFF
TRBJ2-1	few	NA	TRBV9	TGTGCCAGCAGCCCAGGGGGGGGCGGGGGGTTTTCCTACAATGAGCAGTTCTTC	CASSPGGGGGFSYNEQFF
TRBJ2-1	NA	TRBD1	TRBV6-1	TGTGCCAGCAGACCACCCGGGACAGGGACCCATGAGCAGTTCTTC	CASRPPGTGTHEQFF
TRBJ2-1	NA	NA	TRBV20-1	TGCAGTGCCCCTGACCCTAGCGCGTACAATGAGCAGTTCTTC	CSAPDPSAYNEQFF
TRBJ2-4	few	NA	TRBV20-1	TGCAGTGCTAGAGATCGTCTAGGGAGACTAGCCAAAAACATTCAGTACTTC	CSARDRLGRLAKNIQYF
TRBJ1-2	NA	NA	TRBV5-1	TGCGCCAGCCGCCCTGCGGTGAACTATGGCTACACCTTC	CASRPAVNYGYTF
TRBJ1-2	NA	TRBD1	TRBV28	TGTGCCAGCAGTTTTAGTCTGGACAGGGTTGCCTATGGCTACACCTTC	CASSFSLDRVAYGYTF
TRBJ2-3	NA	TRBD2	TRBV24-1	TGTGCCACCAGTGATTTTGCTAGCGGGGGTTATACGCAGTATTTT	CATSDFASGGYTQYF
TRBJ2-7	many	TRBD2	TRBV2	TGTGCCAGCAGTGAACTAGCGGGAGGGTACGAGCAGTACTTC	CASSELAGGYEQYF
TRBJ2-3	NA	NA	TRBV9	TGTGCCAGCAGCGTGAGGGCTGGCGGGAAAAGCACAGATACGCAGTATTTT	CASSVRAGGKSTDTQYF
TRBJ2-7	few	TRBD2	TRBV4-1	TGCGCCAGCAGCCATATAGCGGGAGAGTCCTACGAGCAGTACTTC	CASSHIAGESYEQYF
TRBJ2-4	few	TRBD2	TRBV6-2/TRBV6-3	TGTGCCAGCAGTTTTCCGCGACTAGCGGTAGCCAAAAACATTCAGTACTTC	CASSFPRLAVAKNIQYF
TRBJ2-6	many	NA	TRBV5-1	TGCGCCAGCAGCTTGGTTGGGGCCAACGTCCTGACTTTC	CASSLVGANVLTF
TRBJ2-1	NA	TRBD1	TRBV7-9	TGTGCCAGCAGCTCAGGGGGCGGACAAAAGAGTGAGCAGTTCTTC	CASSSGGGQKSEQFF
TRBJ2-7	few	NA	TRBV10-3	TGTGCCACAAGAGGGGGGACACCTCTCTCCTACGAGCAGTACTTC	CATRGGTPLSYEQYF
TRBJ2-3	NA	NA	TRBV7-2	TGTGCCAGCAGCTTATCTCCGAGGAATACGCAGTATTTT	CASSLSPRNTQYF
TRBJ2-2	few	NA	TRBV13	TGTGCCAGCAGCGGTAGTTCCCTGCCGGACACCGGGGAGCTGTTTTTT	CASSGSSLPDTGELFF
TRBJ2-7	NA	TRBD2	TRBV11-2	TGTGCCAGCAGCTTAGTCTCAGCGGGACCCTACTCCTACGAGCAGTACTTC	CASSLVSAGPYSYEQYF
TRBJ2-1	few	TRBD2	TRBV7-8	TGTGCCAGCAGCTCAATCGGACTAGCGGGGGGTGATGAGCAGTTCTTC	CASSSIGLAGGDEQFF
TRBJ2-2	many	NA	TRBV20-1	TGCAGTGCTATAGGGGTGGAGAACACCGGGGAGCTGTTTTTT	CSAIGVENTGELFF
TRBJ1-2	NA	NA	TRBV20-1	TGCAGTGCTTGGAATGGGGACCTCTATGGCTACACCTTC	CSAWNGDLYGYTF
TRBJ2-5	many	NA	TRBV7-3	TGTGCCAGCAGTTTAGGTCCAGGGGAGACCCAGTACTTC	CASSLGPGETQYF
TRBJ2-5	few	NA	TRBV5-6	TGTGCCAGCACCCCCACTAGGGAGGCTCACCTAGGGTATGAGACCCAGTACTTC	CASTPTREAHLGYETQYF